Sequencing of this T cell receptor (beta chain) was carried out in a study of T cell responses to AZD1222 COVID-19 vaccine. The table came from immunoSEQ multiplex PCR; TCRdb's copy has only in-frame clones and leaves some out. Of more than 90,000 clones listed, about nine tenths are singletons. In this sample, this clone turned up once. Here the sequenced sample was peripheral blood, taken 28 days after the second AZD1222 dose. The clonotype comes from an adult who received the AZD1222 COVID-19 vaccine.

In DNA, the CDR3 is TGTGCCAGTAGTATGGCGGACGTTACCTACGAGCAGTACTTC. Its protein product is CASSMADVTYEQYF. This chain joins TRBV19 and TRBJ2-7, with D hard to call. Germline V lookup: CDR1 LNHDA, CDR2 SQIVND (reference sequence). This CDR3 is 14 amino acids long. Trimming took off 3 bases at V and 2 bases at J, with 11 bases between the two ends.